These 10 T cell receptor beta chains were sequenced from one sample in a study of Tregs in tolerant kidney transplant recipients. Clones were read by immunoSEQ multiplex PCR, and TCRdb kept only the in-frame ones, dropping some. There are roughly 250,000 clones in the sample; roughly 80% occur only once, and less than 0.75% lies in the top ten. The sample comprised CD4+ T cells from blood. The receptor set was obtained from a human donor in good health.

In this sample, this clone turned up a few times. The chain employs TRBV6-5 and TRBJ1-1; D unresolved. CDR3 length: 12 amino acids. V lost 0 bases and J 3 bases, leaving 2 bases between the germline ends. Germline V gene data show CDR1 as MNHEY and CDR2 as SVGAGI. The CDR3 sequence: CASSYSDTEAFF. DNA for the CDR3: TGTGCCAGCAGTTACTCGGACACTGAAGCTTTCTTT.

The gene calls are TRBV7-6 and TRBJ2-1, with TRBD2 matching over 11 bases. The length of the CDR3 is 16 residues. V trimming: 3 bases; J trimming: 5 bases; junction bases outside the gene matches: 6. Germline V lookup: CDR1 SGHVS, CDR2 FNYEAQ. The CDR3 DNA reads as TGTGCCAGCAGCTTCCGACTAGCGGGGCCCAACAATGAGCAGTTCTTC. It codes for CASSFRLAGPNNEQFF.

This clone has just one count. J is TRBJ2-7 and V is TRBV7-6; the match to TRBD2 covers 9 bases. V lost 4 bases and J lost 4; bases outside the gene matches: 11. Germline lookup yields CDR1 SGHVS and CDR2 FNYEAQ. The length of the CDR3 is 16 residues. The CDR3 DNA reads TGTGCCAGCAGCTCCCTCTTAGCGGGAGCAGTTTACGAGCAGTACTTC. Encoded protein: CASSSLLAGAVYEQYF. The full variable domain, its missing parts supplied by reference TRBV7-6 and TRBJ2-7, is GAGVSQSPRYKVTKRGQDVALRCDPISGHVSLYWYRQALGQGPEFLTYFNYEAQQDKSGLPNDRFSAERPEGSISTLTIQRTEQRDSAMYRCASSSLLAGAVYEQYFGPGTRLTVT.

This chain connects TRBV6-5 to TRBJ2-7; weak D call: TRBD2 (5 bases). This CDR3 has 13 residues. Germline CDR1 is MNHEY and CDR2 is SVGAGI. V gave up 8 bases and J gave up 3 bases, with 14 bases separating them. CDR3 DNA sequence: TGTGCCAGCTCATTACGGGGATTCTACGAGCAGTACTTC. As protein: CASSLRGFYEQYF.

The rearrangement uses TRBV5-1 and TRBJ2-1, with D possibly being TRBD1 (6 bases). The germline V and J ends were trimmed by 1 base and 4 bases, with 9 bases remaining between them. This CDR3 has 14 residues. CDR1 SGHRS and CDR2 YFSETQ come from the germline V gene. In DNA, the CDR3 is TGCGCCAGCAGCTTGAGACAGGATTACAATGAGCAGTTCTTC. It yields the protein CASSLRQDYNEQFF.

J is TRBJ2-7 and V is TRBV4-1, with D possibly called TRBD1 or TRBD2 (5 bases each). The CDR3 spans 16 residues. Trimming shortened V by 4 bases and J by 3 bases, and 19 bases separated the two germline ends. Per the germline V gene, CDR1 is MGHRA and CDR2 is YSYEKL. The CDR3: CASSLTPLRDLYEQYF. CDR3 nucleotides: TGCGCCAGCAGCCTAACCCCCCTCCGGGACCTCTACGAGCAGTACTTC.

The chain has TRBV11-3 and TRBJ2-1; 11 nucleotides match TRBD2. Germline values: CDR1 SGHNT, CDR2 YENEEA. With V trimmed by 5 bases and J by 8 bases, 8 bases remained unmatched. This CDR3 region has 15 residues. CDR3 protein: CASSVGLAALDEQFF. The DNA of the CDR3 is TGTGCCAGCAGCGTGGGACTAGCGGCCCTTGATGAGCAGTTCTTC.

The V call is TRBV6-1, the J call TRBJ2-5; 7 bases line up with TRBD1. The DNA end is more similar to TRBJ2-7, so the J call may be wrong. CDR1 and CDR2 from the germline V gene are MNHNS and SASEGT. The CDR3 extends over 15 amino acids. CDR3 loop: CASSEYRGPSYEQYF. CDR3 nucleotide sequence: TGTGCCAGCAGTGAATACAGGGGTCCGTCCTACGAGCAGTACTTC.

The chain has TRBV4-1 and TRBJ2-7; no clear D. CDR1 is MGHRA and CDR2 is YSYEKL in the germline V gene. The CDR3 length is 15 residues. V shed 2 bases and J shed 1 base, with 12 bases lying between them. The DNA for the CDR3 is TGCGCCAGCAGCCAACGCCCGGCCCTTTCCTACGAGCAGTACTTC. Translation: CASSQRPALSYEQYF.

The chain employs TRBV30 and TRBJ1-5; 8 bases are a match to TRBD1. The CDR3 is made up of 16 amino acids. Per the germline V gene, CDR1 is GTSNPN and CDR2 is SVGIG (reference sequence). V was pared by 2 bases and J by 5 bases, with 11 bases of the junction left unmatched. CDR3 sequence (DNA): TGTGCCTGGAGTCTCGGAACAGGGGGATGGGATCAGCCCCAGCATTTT. Amino acids: CAWSLGTGGWDQPQHF.